The 18 T cell receptor beta chains reported below all come from one sample, sequenced in a study of spatial heterogeneity in lung cancer. The time point denotes: sample taken at primary tumor resection. The study sequenced unsorted whole RNA from tumor, nontumor lung or frozen PBMC. TCRdb called the 5' RACE reads again in MiXCR, with one record for every CDR3 protein. The top ten hold about 4.5% of the sample, which has tens of thousands of distinct CDR3 sequences, 10% to 15% seen once. The material sequenced was PBMCs, taken at surgery. The receptor source for this set is a male donor with early-stage non-small cell lung cancer.

The V gene is TRBV5-1, the J gene TRBJ2-1, with TRBD1 as a possible D gene (8 bases). CDR3 length: 14 residues. V was shortened by 4 bases and J by 8 bases, with 16 bases between the two germline ends. Germline-derived CDR1 and CDR2 are SGHRS and YFSETQ. The CDR3 sequence: CASSPGQGGDEQFF. The CDR3, as DNA: TGCGCCAGCAGCCCCGGACAGGGAGGGGATGAGCAGTTCTTC.

The chain uses TRBV5-6 and TRBJ1-2; TRBD1 is a possible D gene (6 bases). The V gene's germline CDR1 is SGHDT and CDR2 YYEEEE. The CDR3 is 13 residues long. Trimming stripped 5 bases from V and 8 bases from J, with 16 bases between. This CDR3 is CASRLLTGSGYTF. CDR3 coding DNA: TGTGCCAGCAGACTTCTAACAGGGTCCGGCTACACCTTC.

This clonotype turned up a few times. The J gene is TRBJ1-2, the V gene TRBV12-3 or TRBV12-4; no clear D. The germline V and J ends were trimmed by 4 bases and 8 bases, with 11 bases remaining between them. This CDR3 has 12 amino acids. CDR3 nucleotide sequence: TGTGCCAGCAGTTGGGGAGTGGAGGGCTACACCTTC. It codes for CASSWGVEGYTF.

This clonotype turned up a few times. The gene calls are TRBV2 and TRBJ2-5; 9 nucleotides match TRBD1. The length of the CDR3 is 14 residues. Per the germline V gene, CDR1 is SNHLY and CDR2 is FYNNEI. The V gene end was trimmed by 2 bases and the J gene end by 4 bases; junction bases not matched to a gene: 2. The CDR3 region is CASSELDRGETQYF. The CDR3 nucleotides are TGTGCCAGCAGTGAACTGGACAGGGGAGAGACCCAGTACTTC. Complete variable domain (other parts from reference TRBV2 and TRBJ2-5): EPEVTQTPSHQVTQMGQEVILRCVPISNHLYFYWYRQILGQKVEFLVSFYNNEISEKSEIFDDQFSVERPDGSNFTLKIRSTKLEDSAMYFCASSELDRGETQYFGPGTRLLVL.

This clonotype was seen more than once but under ten times. The V and J genes are TRBV29-1 and TRBJ1-2, with TRBD1 matching 8 bases. V trimming: 4 bases; J trimming: 6 bases; junction bases outside the gene matches: 13. The germline gives CDR1 SQVTM, CDR2 ANQGSEA. The CDR3 loop spans 15 amino acids. CDR3 DNA sequence: TGCAGCGTTGGTAGCCAGGGGGCGAAGAACGATGGCTACACCTTC. It yields the protein CSVGSQGAKNDGYTF.

The rearrangement links TRBV5-1 to TRBJ2-1, with a possible D match to TRBD1 (6 bases). Trimming took off 4 bases at V and 1 base at J, with 18 bases between the two ends. CDR3 size: 17 residues. The germline V gene has CDR1 SGHRS and CDR2 YFSETQ. CDR3 residues: CASSPILQGSSYNEQFF. The CDR3 DNA follows: TGCGCCAGCAGCCCCATTTTACAGGGATCATCCTACAATGAGCAGTTCTTC.

This clonotype was counted a few times. The V call is TRBV5-1, the J call TRBJ2-7; D perhaps matches TRBD2 (5 bases). This CDR3 contains 14 residues. Germline lookup yields CDR1 SGHRS and CDR2 YFSETQ. The V gene lost 4 bases and the J gene lost 5 bases, with 16 bases spanning the gap. The CDR3 nucleotides are TGCGCCAGCAGCCCTGTAGCGATAGCCCACGAGCAGTACTTC. Protein sequence: CASSPVAIAHEQYF.

This chain joins TRBV29-1 and TRBJ2-3; 7 nucleotides match TRBD2. The CDR3 has 16 amino acids. Germline V gene sequence: CDR1 SQVTM, CDR2 ANQGSEA. Germline trimming cut 3 bases from V and 2 bases from J; bases unmatched to any gene: 11. CDR3 DNA sequence: TGCAGCGTTGACGTCGGGGCTAGCGGTTTCACAGATACGCAGTATTTT. Its protein product is CSVDVGASGFTDTQYF.

The chain combines TRBV7-2 with TRBJ2-1; tentatively, D is TRBD2 (6 bases). Germline V gives CDR1 SGHTA, CDR2 FQGNSA. V lost 4 bases and J lost 7, with 8 bases in between. CDR3 length: 12 amino acids. CDR3 residues: CASSSGRNEQFF. DNA of the CDR3: TGTGCCAGCAGCTCAGGGAGGAATGAGCAGTTCTTC.

In its sample, this clonotype was seen a few times. The rearrangement joins TRBV6-5 to TRBJ1-4; D perhaps matches TRBD1 (6 bases). Germline CDR1 MNHEY, CDR2 SVGAGI. Trimming took 6 bases from V and 5 from J, leaving 16 bases between them. This CDR3 spans 15 amino acids. CDR3 nucleotide sequence: TGTGCCAGCAGCCATTTACAGGGTCCAAATGAAAAACTGTTTTTT. Translation: CASSHLQGPNEKLFF.

The chain recombines TRBV3-1 with TRBJ1-1, with D maybe TRBD1 (5 bases). The V and J ends lost 3 bases and 7 bases respectively, with 15 bases between them. CDR1 is LGHDT and CDR2 is YNNKEL in the germline V gene (reference sequence). This CDR3 has 14 residues. CDR3 loop: CASSQGEVGIEAFF. In DNA form, the CDR3 reads TGTGCCAGCAGCCAGGGGGAGGTTGGGATTGAAGCTTTCTTT.

The rearrangement links TRBV12-3 or TRBV12-4 to TRBJ1-1; TRBD1 might be the D (5 bases). V gave up 5 bases and J gave up 9 bases, with 10 bases separating them. The CDR3 runs to 11 residues. This CDR3 reads CASSRGNQAFF. The CDR3 DNA follows: TGTGCCAGCAGTAGGGGAAATCAAGCTTTCTTT.

This clonotype was seen more than once but under ten times. V is TRBV30 and J is TRBJ2-7; D possibly uses TRBD1 or TRBD2 (6 bases each). This CDR3 region has 12 residues. Per germline, CDR1 GTSNPN and CDR2 SVGIG (reference sequence). V was pared by 5 bases and J by 3 bases, with 11 bases between. The CDR3 nucleotides are TGTGCCTGGGAGGGGGGAATCTACGAGCAGTACTTC. It codes for CAWEGGIYEQYF.

As DNA, the CDR3 is TGTGCCAGCAGCCAAGATCATCGGGGAAGCAATCAGCCCCAGCATTTT. It is translated as CASSQDHRGSNQPQHF. This chain connects TRBV4-2 to TRBJ1-5, with no clear D. Germline CDR1 reads LGHNA; CDR2 reads YNFKEQ. This CDR3 spans 16 amino acids. V gave up 0 bases and J gave up 1 base, with 10 bases separating them.

This clonotype was recorded many times. The chain employs TRBV18 and TRBJ1-1; TRBD1 aligns across 9 bases. The germline V gene encodes CDR1 KGHSH and CDR2 LQKENI. V trimming: 5 bases; J trimming: 3 bases; junction bases outside the gene matches: 7. The CDR3 has 15 residues. DNA for the CDR3: TGTGCCAGCTCAGCCACAGGGGGCGAGGACACTGAAGCTTTCTTT. Amino acid sequence: CASSATGGEDTEAFF.

The table lists this clonotype with a few counts. The chain carries TRBV29-1 and TRBJ2-7, with no clear D. The V and J ends lost 3 bases and 3 bases respectively, with 0 bases between them. CDR3 length: 9 amino acids. CDR1 and CDR2 (germline): SQVTM, ANQGSEA. This CDR3 reads CSVDYEQYF. The CDR3 region has the DNA TGCAGCGTTGACTACGAGCAGTACTTC.

This clonotype appeared many times. V usage is TRBV3-1 and J usage is TRBJ2-3, with TRBD2 identical over 8 bases. V gave up 2 bases and J gave up 5 bases; unmatched junction bases: 6. Looked up from germline, CDR1 is LGHDT and CDR2 is YNNKEL (reference sequence). This CDR3 has 15 residues. The CDR3 reads CASSQSGGPQDTQYF. CDR3 nucleotide sequence: TGTGCCAGCAGCCAATCGGGGGGGCCTCAAGATACGCAGTATTTT.

The J gene is TRBJ2-6, the V gene TRBV19, with D possibly TRBD1 on 5 matching bases. The germline gives CDR1 LNHDA, CDR2 SQIVND (reference sequence). The CDR3 runs to 17 residues. Between the trimmed V and J ends, which lost 5 bases and 0 bases, there was a span of 14 bases. The CDR3 DNA sequence: TGTGCCAGTAGTGACAGTTTCGATTTCTCTGGGGCCAACGTCCTGACTTTC. Translating it yields CASSDSFDFSGANVLTF.